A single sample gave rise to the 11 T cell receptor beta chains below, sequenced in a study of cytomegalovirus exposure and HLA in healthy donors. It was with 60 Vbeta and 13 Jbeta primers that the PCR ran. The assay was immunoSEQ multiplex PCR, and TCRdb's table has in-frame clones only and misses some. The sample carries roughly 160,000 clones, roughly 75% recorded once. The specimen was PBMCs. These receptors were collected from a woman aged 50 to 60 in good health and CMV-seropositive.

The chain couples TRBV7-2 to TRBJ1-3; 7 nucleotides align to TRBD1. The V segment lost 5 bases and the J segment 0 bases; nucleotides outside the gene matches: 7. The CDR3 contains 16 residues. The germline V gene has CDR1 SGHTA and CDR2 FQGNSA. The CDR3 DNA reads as TGTGCCAGCAGCGCAAACGCAGGGGGCTCTGGAAACACCATATATTTT. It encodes CASSANAGGSGNTIYF.

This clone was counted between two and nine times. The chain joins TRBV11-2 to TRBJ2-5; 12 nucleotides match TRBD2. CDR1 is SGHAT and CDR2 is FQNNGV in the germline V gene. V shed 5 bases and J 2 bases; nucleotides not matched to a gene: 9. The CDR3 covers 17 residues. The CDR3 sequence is CASSPDYGLAGQETQYF. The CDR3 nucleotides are TGTGCCAGCAGCCCTGATTACGGACTAGCGGGACAAGAGACCCAGTACTTC.

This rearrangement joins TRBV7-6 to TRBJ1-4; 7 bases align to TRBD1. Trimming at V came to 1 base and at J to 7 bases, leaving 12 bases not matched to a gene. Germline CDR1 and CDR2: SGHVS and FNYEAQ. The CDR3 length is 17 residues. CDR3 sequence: CASSLGVGGSLGEKLFF. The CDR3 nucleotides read TGTGCCAGCAGCTTAGGGGTAGGGGGCAGTTTAGGTGAAAAACTGTTTTTT.

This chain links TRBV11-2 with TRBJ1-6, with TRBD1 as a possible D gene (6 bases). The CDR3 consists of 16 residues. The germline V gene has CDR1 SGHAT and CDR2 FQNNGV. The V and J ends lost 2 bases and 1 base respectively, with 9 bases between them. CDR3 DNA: TGTGCCAGCAGCTTAAACAGGGCATCCTATAATTCACCCCTCCACTTT. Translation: CASSLNRASYNSPLHF.

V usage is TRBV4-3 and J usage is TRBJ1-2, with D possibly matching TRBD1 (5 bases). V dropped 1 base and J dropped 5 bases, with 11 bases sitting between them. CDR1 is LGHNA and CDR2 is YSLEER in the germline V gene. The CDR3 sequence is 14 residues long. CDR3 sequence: CASSQVPGGYGYTF. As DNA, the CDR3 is TGCGCCAGCAGCCAAGTGCCCGGGGGGTATGGCTACACCTTC.

In DNA, the CDR3 is TGTGCCAGCAGCTTGGCCGGTAGCTCCTACAATGAGCAGTTCTTC. Translation gives CASSLAGSSYNEQFF. The genes are TRBV5-4 and TRBJ2-1, with D hard to call. Trimming left V 0 bases short and J 0 bases short, with 7 bases between. The germline CDR1 and CDR2 sequences are SGHNT and YYREEE (reference sequence). The CDR3 covers 15 residues.

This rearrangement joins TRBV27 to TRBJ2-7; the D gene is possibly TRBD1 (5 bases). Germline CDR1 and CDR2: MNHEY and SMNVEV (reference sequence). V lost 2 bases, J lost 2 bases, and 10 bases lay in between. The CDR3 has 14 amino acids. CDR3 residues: CASSLQGTTYEQYF. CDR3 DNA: TGTGCCAGCAGTTTACAGGGCACCACCTACGAGCAGTACTTC.

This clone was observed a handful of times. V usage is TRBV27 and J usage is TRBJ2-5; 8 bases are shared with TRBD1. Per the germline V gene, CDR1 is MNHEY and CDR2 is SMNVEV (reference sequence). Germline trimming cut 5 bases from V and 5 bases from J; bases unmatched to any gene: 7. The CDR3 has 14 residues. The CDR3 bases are TGTGCCAGCAGTCTAGGACAGGGCGGGGAGACCCAGTACTTC. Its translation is CASSLGQGGETQYF.

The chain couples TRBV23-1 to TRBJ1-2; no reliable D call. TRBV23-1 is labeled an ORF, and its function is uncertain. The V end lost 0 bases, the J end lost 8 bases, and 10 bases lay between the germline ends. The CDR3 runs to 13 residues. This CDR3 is CASSQSSPRGYTF. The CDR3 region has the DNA TGCGCCAGCAGTCAATCGTCACCCAGGGGCTACACCTTC.

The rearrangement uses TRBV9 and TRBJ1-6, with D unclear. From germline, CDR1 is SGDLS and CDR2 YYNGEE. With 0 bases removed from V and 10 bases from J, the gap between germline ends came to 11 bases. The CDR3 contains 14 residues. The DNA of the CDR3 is TGTGCCAGCAGCGTAGGGGCGGGGAAATCACCCCTCCACTTT. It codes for CASSVGAGKSPLHF. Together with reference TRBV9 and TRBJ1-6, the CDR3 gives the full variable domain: DSGVTQTPKHLITATGQRVTLRCSPRSGDLSVYWYQQSLDQGLQFLIQYYNGEERAKGNILERFSAQQFPDLHSELNLSSLELGDSALYFCASSVGAGKSPLHFGNGTRLTVT.

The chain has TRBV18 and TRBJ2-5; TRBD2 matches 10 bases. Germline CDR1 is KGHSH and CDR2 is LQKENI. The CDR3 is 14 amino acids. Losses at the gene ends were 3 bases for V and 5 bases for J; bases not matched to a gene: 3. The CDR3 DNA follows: TGTGCCAGCTCACCCTTAGCGGGAGGCGAGACCCAGTACTTC. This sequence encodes CASSPLAGGETQYF.